The next 11 T cell receptor beta chains were all read from a single sample in a study of CD8 T cells in ankylosing spondylitis. TCRdb reprocessed the 5' RACE reads via MiXCR and lists one record per CDR3 protein. The data contain under 200,000 distinct CDR3 sequences, around 8.9% of them singletons. Sample: blood, either unsorted or a sorted T cell fraction (not recorded which). The receptors come from a female donor with ankylosing spondylitis or in good health (not recorded which).

The chain links TRBV11-2 to TRBJ2-7, with D maybe TRBD2 (6 bases). V was clipped by 1 base and J by 7 bases, with 17 bases between them. This CDR3 region has 15 residues. The germline V gene has CDR1 SGHAT and CDR2 FQNNGV. The CDR3 DNA reads TGTGCCAGCAGCTTAGTCGGGACTCCTTCCCCAGAGCAGTACTTC. It encodes CASSLVGTPSPEQYF.

Only a few counts were recorded for this clonotype. The chain employs TRBV28 and TRBJ2-7; tentatively, D is TRBD2 (6 bases). V lost 3 bases and J 4 bases, leaving 25 bases between the germline ends. The CDR3 totals 18 residues. The germline V gene encodes CDR1 MDHEN and CDR2 SYDVKM. The CDR3 nucleotides read TGTGCCAGCAGTTTGCGGGGCAGCCTCAGTAAGGAGAGATACGAGCAGTACTTC. It translates to CASSLRGSLSKERYEQYF.

This clonotype was seen repeatedly, ten times or more. This rearrangement joins TRBV15 to TRBJ2-3, with TRBD1 matching 8 bases. V gave up 5 bases and J gave up 0 bases; unmatched junction bases: 10. CDR3 length equals 17 residues. The germline gives CDR1 LNHNV, CDR2 YYDKDF (reference sequence). CDR3: CATSDFPRDRSTDTQYF. In DNA, the CDR3 is TGTGCCACCAGCGACTTCCCCCGGGACAGGAGCACAGATACGCAGTATTTT.

This clonotype appeared many times. The chain couples TRBV29-1 to TRBJ2-1, with 12 bases fitting TRBD2. Germline V gives CDR1 SQVTM, CDR2 ANQGSEA. V lost 4 bases and J lost 5; bases outside the gene matches: 18. The CDR3 spans 19 residues. The CDR3 coding sequence is TGCAGCGTTGTAATTTTAGTGACTAGCGGGAGTATGGGAAACAATGAGCAGTTCTTC. It codes for CSVVILVTSGSMGNNEQFF.

This clonotype was observed a few times. The V call is TRBV5-1, the J call TRBJ2-1; 8 bases line up with TRBD2. The CDR3 consists of 17 residues. Germline lookup yields CDR1 SGHRS and CDR2 YFSETQ. The V segment lost 0 bases and the J segment 4 bases; nucleotides outside the gene matches: 9. CDR3 bases: TGCGCCAGCAGCTTGGCCCTAAGCGGGAGCGGATACAATGAGCAGTTCTTC. As protein: CASSLALSGSGYNEQFF.

A note on this clonotype: A much larger clone differs by one base, so this may be a read error. The genes are TRBV12-3 or TRBV12-4 and TRBJ2-7; 8 positions agree with TRBD2. The CDR3 totals 17 residues. The CDR3 sequence: CACSLRVRLAGPYEQYF. The CDR3 DNA reads TGTGCCTGCAGTTTAAGGGTCCGTCTAGCGGGCCCCTACGAGCAGTACTTC.

This clonotype was seen only a few times. The genes are TRBV12-3 or TRBV12-4 and TRBJ2-3; D ambiguous. The CDR3 is made up of 12 amino acids. Trimming left V 2 bases short and J 6 bases short, with 6 bases between. The CDR3 DNA reads TGTGCCAGCAGTTTATTCGGGGATACGCAGTATTTT. Protein product: CASSLFGDTQYF.

This clonotype was observed a few times. The chain combines TRBV7-9 with TRBJ2-5, with 7 bases that match TRBD1. J lost 3 bases, V lost 4 bases, and 11 bases had no gene match. This CDR3 has 16 residues. Germline CDR1 SEHNR, CDR2 FQNEAQ (reference sequence). CDR3 coding DNA: TGTGCCAGCAGCTCCCACGAGGTCCAGGGGGAAGAGACCCAGTACTTC. This sequence encodes CASSSHEVQGEETQYF.

The sample holds a few counts of this clonotype. The chain has TRBV9 and TRBJ1-1, with 8 bases that match TRBD1. V gave up 3 bases and J gave up 5 bases; unmatched junction bases: 3. The CDR3 contains 13 residues. Germline-derived CDR1 and CDR2 are SGDLS and YYNGEE. The CDR3 loop reads CASSGRGQTEAFF. CDR3 DNA sequence: TGTGCCAGCAGCGGCAGGGGGCAAACTGAAGCTTTCTTT.

This clonotype showed up just once. The V call is TRBV9, the J call TRBJ2-1; D possibly corresponds to TRBD1 (5 bases). Between the trimmed V and J ends, which lost 0 bases and 0 bases, there was a span of 19 bases. The CDR3 contains 19 residues. Germline loops: CDR1 SGDLS, CDR2 YYNGEE. In DNA, the CDR3 is TGTGCCAGCAGCGTAGTAGGCAGGGCACCCAGTAGCTCCTACAATGAGCAGTTCTTC. Amino acid sequence: CASSVVGRAPSSSYNEQFF. Variable domain in full (rest from reference TRBV9 and TRBJ2-1): DSGVTQTPKHLITATGQRVTLRCSPRSGDLSVYWYQQSLDQGLQFLIQYYNGEERAKGNILERFSAQQFPDLHSELNLSSLELGDSALYFCASSVVGRAPSSSYNEQFFGPGTRLTVL.

This clonotype was counted a few times. The chain carries TRBV6-1 and TRBJ2-1, with D possibly matching TRBD1 (5 bases). This CDR3 comprises 13 residues. Between the trimmed V and J ends, which lost 6 bases and 8 bases, there was a span of 14 bases. From germline, CDR1 is MNHNS and CDR2 SASEGT. CDR3: CASRGPAVDEQFF. CDR3 nucleotide sequence: TGTGCCAGCAGGGGGCCGGCGGTGGATGAGCAGTTCTTC.